This TCR beta chain was found in a study of cytomegalovirus exposure and HLA in healthy donors. This PCR relied on a set of 60 Vbeta primers and 13 Jbeta primers. Profiling relied on immunoSEQ multiplex PCR, and the TCRdb table lists in-frame clones only, not all of them. Altogether some 84,000 clones are present, 55% to 65% being singletons, with the ten largest covering over 12%. Germline V gene sequence: CDR1 MDHEN, CDR2 SYDVKM. J was trimmed by 10 bases and V by 6 bases; bases with no gene match: 12. The CDR3 loop spans 14 amino acids. This rearrangement joins TRBV28 to TRBJ2-5; 9 bases agree with TRBD1. Sample: PBMCs. The TCR was taken from a woman aged 40 to 50 in good health and CMV-seropositive. CDR3 DNA sequence: TGTGCCAGCAGACGGACAGGGGCCCCTAATGACCAGTACTTC. It encodes CASRRTGAPNDQYF.